This TCR beta chain was recovered during a study of shared clonotypes between healthy human individuals. Germline CDR1 reads SGHTA; CDR2 reads FQGNSA. This CDR3 has 13 residues. The V end lost 3 bases, the J end lost 2 bases, and 6 bases lay between the germline ends. Some clones are missing from TCRdb's copy, which holds only in-frame ones; the method was immunoSEQ multiplex PCR. This repertoire shows fewer than 3 million clones, 85% to 95% found once; its top ten account for 0.37%. The sequence was collected from a man between 18 and 35 years old in good health. Some clones in this sample may be carry-over from other donors' samples. Sequenced input: naive CD4+ T cells from PBMCs. Subset specified: CD45RA+ positively selected. The V and J genes are TRBV7-2 and TRBJ2-3; the D is unclear. The CDR3 DNA is TGTGCCAGCAGCTTTCAGATCACAGATACGCAGTATTTT. As protein: CASSFQITDTQYF.